Listed here are 28 T cell receptor beta chains from one sample, sequenced in a study of lymphopenia after photon versus proton radiotherapy. Assay used: immunoSEQ multiplex PCR; TCRdb lists only in-frame clones, some missing. The table shows around 70,000 clones, with about nine tenths occurring only once. The starting material was peripheral blood, obtained from a patient treated with photon-based radiotherapy. All receptors derive from a woman in her 70s with pancreatic cancer.

The chain carries TRBV15 and TRBJ2-5, with a weak D call TRBD1 (6 bases). V was pared by 0 bases and J by 0 bases, with 14 bases between. The CDR3 extends over 17 amino acids. Germline assignment: CDR1 LNHNV and CDR2 YYDKDF (reference sequence). The CDR3 DNA is TGTGCCACCAGCAGAGAGTATAGGCAGGGGTACCAAGAGACCCAGTACTTC. This encodes CATSREYRQGYQETQYF.

There are a few counts of this clone. This chain links TRBV7-2 with TRBJ2-7; tentative D call: TRBD2 (6 bases). CDR3 length: 13 residues. Germline CDR1 SGHTA, CDR2 FQGNSA. V was shortened by 1 base and J by 3 bases, with 7 bases between the two germline ends. The CDR3 sequence is CASSLEEGYEQYF. The DNA of the CDR3 is TGTGCCAGCAGCTTAGAGGAGGGCTACGAGCAGTACTTC. Looking up the rest from reference TRBV7-2 and TRBJ2-7 gives the full variable domain: GAGVSQSPSNKVTEKGKDVELRCDPISGHTALYWYRQSLGQGLEFLIYFQGNSAPDKSGLPSDRFSAERTGGSVSTLTIQRTQQEDSAVYLCASSLEEGYEQYFGPGTRLTVT.

The V gene is TRBV13, the J gene TRBJ2-2; D ambiguous. Germline CDR1 reads PRHDT; CDR2 reads FYEKMQ (reference sequence). CDR3 size: 13 residues. V dropped 5 bases and J dropped 9 bases, with 13 bases sitting between them. CDR3 bases: TGTGCCAGCAGCCGGCAGTGGGTCCGGGAGCTGTTTTTT. Translation: CASSRQWVRELFF.

V and J are TRBV6-5 and TRBJ2-3; D uncertain. V was pared by 2 bases and J by 0 bases, with 9 bases between. In germline, CDR1 is MNHEY, CDR2 SVGAGI. This CDR3 comprises 15 residues. In DNA form, the CDR3 reads TGTGCCAGCAGTTACAGGCAGTTTAGCACAGATACGCAGTATTTT. Protein sequence: CASSYRQFSTDTQYF.

J is TRBJ2-5 and V is TRBV6-6, with D unclear. CDR3 length: 15 residues. V lost 5 bases and J 0 bases, leaving 13 bases between the germline ends. Germline lookup yields CDR1 MNHNY and CDR2 SVGAGI (reference sequence). The CDR3, as DNA: TGTGCCAGCAGTACTAATACAAGGTACCAAGAGACCCAGTACTTC. This gives the protein CASSTNTRYQETQYF.

This chain uses TRBV6-5 with TRBJ1-6; 10 nucleotides align to TRBD1. Unmatched junction bases numbered 8, after V lost 5 bases and J lost 10 bases. This CDR3 contains 15 residues. Germline CDR1 reads MNHEY; CDR2 reads SVGAGI. The CDR3 DNA sequence: TGTGCCAGCAGTAAAGACAGGGGGCGCGAGTCACCCCTCCACTTT. Its protein is CASSKDRGRESPLHF.

The gene calls are TRBV21-1 and TRBJ2-3; the table calls TRBD1, which could not be checked here. TRBV21-1 is a known pseudogene. This CDR3 spans 16 amino acids. For the CDR3, the DNA is TGTGCCAGCAGCAAATCGAGGACAGGGGATGCAGATACGCAGTATTTT. Its translation: CASSKSRTGDADTQYF.

V and J are TRBV7-6 and TRBJ2-1; 12 bases agree with TRBD2. The CDR3 totals 17 residues. CDR1 is SGHVS, CDR2 FNYEAQ, per germline. V shed 1 base and J 6 bases; nucleotides not matched to a gene: 7. CDR3 nucleotide sequence: TGTGCCAGCAGCTTAGTCTCCGGACTAGCGGGAATCAATGAGCAGTTCTTC. Translation: CASSLVSGLAGINEQFF.

The rearrangement links TRBV4-2 to TRBJ1-1; D is ambiguous. CDR3 length: 14 amino acids. V lost 5 bases and J 6 bases, leaving 16 bases between the germline ends. Germline values: CDR1 LGHNA, CDR2 YNFKEQ. CDR3 bases: TGTGCCAGCAGCTCAGACGGGATCAGCTCTGAAGCTTTCTTT. It codes for CASSSDGISSEAFF.

This chain connects TRBV10-3 to TRBJ2-1; D unresolved. Germline values: CDR1 ENHRY, CDR2 SYGVKD. The CDR3 has 15 amino acids. V was pared by 2 bases and J by 2 bases, with 10 bases between. The CDR3 loop is CAISEAGITYNEQFF. The CDR3 DNA reads as TGTGCCATCAGTGAGGCAGGTATTACCTACAATGAGCAGTTCTTC.

This rearrangement joins TRBV23-1 to TRBJ2-2; D possibly corresponds to TRBD1 (5 bases). TRBV23-1 is an ORF for which the function is uncertain. The CDR3 runs to 17 residues. Trimming stripped 6 bases from V and 3 bases from J, with 20 bases between. DNA for the CDR3: TGCGCCAGCAGCCCTTCCCAAAGTTACAGGTACACCGGGGAGCTGTTTTTT. Encoded protein: CASSPSQSYRYTGELFF.

The chain couples TRBV19 to TRBJ2-7; 8 nucleotides line up with TRBD2. J was trimmed by 3 bases and V by 7 bases; bases with no gene match: 5. The CDR3 length is 13 residues. CDR1 is LNHDA and CDR2 is SQIVND in the germline V gene (reference sequence). The CDR3 reads CASTTSGNYEQYF. The CDR3 region has the DNA TGTGCCAGTACAACTAGCGGCAACTACGAGCAGTACTTC. Drawing the rest from reference TRBV19 and TRBJ2-7, the complete variable domain is DGGITQSPKYLFRKEGQNVTLSCEQNLNHDAMYWYRQDPGQGLRLIYYSQIVNDFQKGDIAEGYSVSREKKESFPLTVTSAQKNPTAFYLCASTTSGNYEQYFGPGTRLTVT.

This rearrangement joins TRBV28 to TRBJ2-3; TRBD1 might be the D (5 bases). Germline loops: CDR1 MDHEN, CDR2 SYDVKM. V was shortened by 1 base and J by 6 bases, with 14 bases between the two germline ends. This CDR3 comprises 15 residues. The CDR3 sequence is CASSLLRIGADTQYF. The CDR3 nucleotides are TGTGCCAGCAGTTTATTAAGGATAGGGGCTGATACGCAGTATTTT.

The rearrangement links TRBV6-4 to TRBJ2-1; unclear D gene. The CDR3 spans 11 residues. Germline CDR1 and CDR2: MRHNA and SNTAGT. The V end lost 6 bases, the J end lost 8 bases, and 8 bases lay between the germline ends. The CDR3 region is CASSLGYEQFF. Written as DNA, the CDR3 is TGTGCCAGCAGCCTAGGTTATGAGCAGTTCTTC.

The chain combines TRBV7-2 with TRBJ1-2; 7 nucleotides align to TRBD1. V lost 0 bases to trimming and J lost 2 bases; unmatched junction nucleotides: 6. The CDR3 consists of 16 residues. Germline V gene sequence: CDR1 SGHTA, CDR2 FQGNSA. The CDR3 coding sequence is TGTGCCAGCAGCTTAGCCCCCCCAGGGGGGAACTATGGCTACACCTTC. Its translation: CASSLAPPGGNYGYTF.

This clone has more than one count but fewer than ten. The chain uses TRBV28 and TRBJ2-7, with D hard to call. CDR3 length: 16 residues. V lost 2 bases and J 4 bases, leaving 18 bases between the germline ends. CDR1 is MDHEN and CDR2 is SYDVKM in the germline V gene. CDR3 sequence: CASSLLSGRFGYEQYF. The CDR3 DNA reads TGTGCCAGCAGTTTACTCTCCGGGCGCTTCGGATACGAGCAGTACTTC. Supplemented by reference TRBV28 and TRBJ2-7, the full variable domain reads DVKVTQSSRYLVKRTGEKVFLECVQDMDHENMFWYRQDPGLGLRLIYFSYDVKMKEKGDIPEGYSVSREKKERFSLILESASTNQTSMYLCASSLLSGRFGYEQYFGPGTRLTVT.

This rearrangement joins TRBV28 to TRBJ2-2; TRBD2 matches at 7 bases. V shed 7 bases, J shed 8 bases, and the junction held 13 bases outside the gene matches. The CDR3 sequence is 15 residues long. The germline V gene encodes CDR1 MDHEN and CDR2 SYDVKM. The CDR3 DNA follows: TGTGCCAGCATCGCGGCAGCGGGAAACTCTGGGGAGCTGTTTTTT. It translates to CASIAAAGNSGELFF.

The chain carries TRBV6-6 and TRBJ2-7, with 10 bases fitting TRBD2. The CDR3 is made up of 14 amino acids. The junction had 10 bases not matched to a gene; V was cut back by 8 bases and J by 6 bases. Germline-derived CDR1 and CDR2 are MNHNY and SVGAGI (reference sequence). CDR3 sequence (DNA): TGTGCCAGCGGAAGGCTAGCGGGAGAATCCGAGCAGTACTTC. Encoded protein: CASGRLAGESEQYF.

This clone was seen just once. V gene TRBV19 combines with J gene TRBJ1-2; D gene ambiguous. The CDR3 spans 13 residues. The germline V gene has CDR1 LNHDA and CDR2 SQIVND (reference sequence). The V and J ends lost 2 bases and 5 bases respectively, with 9 bases between them. CDR3 protein: CASSIPPNYGYTF. The CDR3 coding sequence is TGTGCCAGTAGTATACCCCCAAATTATGGCTACACCTTC.

CDR3 nucleotide sequence: TGCGCCAGCAGTACCGGGACAGGGAGCCCAGGCAGGGAAAAACTGTTTTTT. It specifies CASSTGTGSPGREKLFF. The chain carries TRBV5-1 and TRBJ1-4; 9 bases line up with TRBD1. The CDR3 length is 17 residues. Germline trimming cut 5 bases from V and 8 bases from J; bases unmatched to any gene: 16. CDR1 and CDR2 (germline): SGHRS, YFSETQ. The full variable domain, completed using reference TRBV5-1 and TRBJ1-4, is KAGVTQTPRYLIKTRGQQVTLSCSPISGHRSVSWYQQTPGQGLQFLFEYFSETQRNKGNFPGRFSGRQFSNSRSEMNVSTLELGDSALYLCASSTGTGSPGREKLFFGSGTQLSVL.

This sequence joins TRBV5-1 and TRBJ2-4, with D possibly being TRBD1 (5 bases). The CDR3 is 12 amino acids. V lost 5 bases and J 7 bases, leaving 10 bases between the germline ends. CDR1 and CDR2 from the germline V gene are SGHRS and YFSETQ. The CDR3 coding sequence is TGCGCCAGCAGGGATTCAGGGAACATTCAGTACTTC. Protein: CASRDSGNIQYF. Combining the CDR3 with reference TRBV5-1 and TRBJ2-4 gives the whole variable domain KAGVTQTPRYLIKTRGQQVTLSCSPISGHRSVSWYQQTPGQGLQFLFEYFSETQRNKGNFPGRFSGRQFSNSRSEMNVSTLELGDSALYLCASRDSGNIQYFGAGTRLSVL.

This clone was observed a few times. CDR3 residues: CASYTGFYGYTF. DNA of the CDR3: TGCGCCAGCTATACAGGGTTCTATGGCTACACCTTC. V gene TRBV23-1 combines with J gene TRBJ1-2; perhaps TRBD1 as D (6 bases). TRBV23-1 is noted as an ORF with a role that remains uncertain. The CDR3 extends over 12 amino acids. The germline V and J ends were trimmed by 8 bases and 4 bases, with 11 bases remaining between them.

The chain joins TRBV4-3 to TRBJ2-4; 10 bases fit TRBD2. CDR3 size: 14 residues. V shed 3 bases, J shed 7 bases, and the junction held 3 bases outside the gene matches. In germline, CDR1 is LGHNA, CDR2 YSLEER. CDR3: CASSHSGGGNIQYF. For the CDR3, the DNA is TGCGCCAGCAGCCACAGCGGGGGGGGCAACATTCAGTACTTC.

The rearrangement links TRBV4-3 to TRBJ1-4; no clear D. CDR3 size: 14 residues. CDR1 and CDR2 (germline): LGHNA, YSLEER. The V gene lost 0 bases and the J gene lost 6 bases, with 8 bases spanning the gap. CDR3 in DNA: TGCGCCAGCAGCCAAGATTCGAATTATGAAAAACTGTTTTTT. Its translation: CASSQDSNYEKLFF.

The V and J genes are TRBV6-5 and TRBJ2-1; 8 bases line up with TRBD2. Germline V gene data show CDR1 as MNHEY and CDR2 as SVGAGI. V dropped 6 bases and J dropped 10; count of bases not matched to a gene: 2. The CDR3 runs to 11 residues. CDR3 nucleotides: TGTGCCAGCAGAATAGCGGGAGAGCAGTTCTTC. This sequence encodes CASRIAGEQFF.

The CDR3: CASSSLGDRGRETQYF. The CDR3 region has the DNA TGTGCCAGCAGCTCCCTTGGGGACAGGGGGAGGGAGACCCAGTACTTC. The chain employs TRBV7-2 and TRBJ2-5; 11 bases line up with TRBD1. This CDR3 contains 16 residues. J gave up 5 bases and V 4 bases, and 9 bases lay outside the gene matches. Germline CDR1 reads SGHTA; CDR2 reads FQGNSA.

V usage is TRBV7-9 and J usage is TRBJ1-1; weak D call: TRBD1 (6 bases). The germline CDR1 and CDR2 sequences are SEHNR and FQNEAQ (reference sequence). The CDR3 is 16 amino acids. V was cut by 5 bases and J by 7 bases, with 23 bases left in between. In DNA form, the CDR3 reads TGTGCCAGCAGCCACGACCCTACTACAGGGCAGATTGAAGCTTTCTTT. Translated: CASSHDPTTGQIEAFF.

This clone turned up a few times. The chain carries TRBV15 and TRBJ2-3, with no clear D. The CDR3 length is 12 residues. Germline values: CDR1 LNHNV, CDR2 YYDKDF (reference sequence). Trimming took off 4 bases at V and 2 bases at J, with 4 bases between the two ends. CDR3 sequence (DNA): TGTGCCACCAGCAAGGCCACAGATACGCAGTATTTT. As protein: CATSKATDTQYF.